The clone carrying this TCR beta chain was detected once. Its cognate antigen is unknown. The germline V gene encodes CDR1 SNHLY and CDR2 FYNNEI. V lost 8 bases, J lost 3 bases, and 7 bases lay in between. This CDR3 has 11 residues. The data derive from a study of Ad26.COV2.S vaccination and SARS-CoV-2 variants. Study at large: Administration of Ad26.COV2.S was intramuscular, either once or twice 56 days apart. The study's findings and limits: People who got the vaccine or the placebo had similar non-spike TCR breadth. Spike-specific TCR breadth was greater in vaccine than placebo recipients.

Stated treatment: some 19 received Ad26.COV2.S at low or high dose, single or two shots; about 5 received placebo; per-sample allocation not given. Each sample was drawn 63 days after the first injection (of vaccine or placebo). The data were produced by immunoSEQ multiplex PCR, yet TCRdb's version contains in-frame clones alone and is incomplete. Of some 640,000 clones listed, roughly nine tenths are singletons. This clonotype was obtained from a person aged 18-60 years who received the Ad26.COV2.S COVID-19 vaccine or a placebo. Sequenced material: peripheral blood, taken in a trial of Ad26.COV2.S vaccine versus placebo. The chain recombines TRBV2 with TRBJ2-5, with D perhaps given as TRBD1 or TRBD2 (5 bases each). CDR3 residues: CASQGEETQYF. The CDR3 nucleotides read TGTGCCAGCCAGGGAGAAGAGACCCAGTACTTC.